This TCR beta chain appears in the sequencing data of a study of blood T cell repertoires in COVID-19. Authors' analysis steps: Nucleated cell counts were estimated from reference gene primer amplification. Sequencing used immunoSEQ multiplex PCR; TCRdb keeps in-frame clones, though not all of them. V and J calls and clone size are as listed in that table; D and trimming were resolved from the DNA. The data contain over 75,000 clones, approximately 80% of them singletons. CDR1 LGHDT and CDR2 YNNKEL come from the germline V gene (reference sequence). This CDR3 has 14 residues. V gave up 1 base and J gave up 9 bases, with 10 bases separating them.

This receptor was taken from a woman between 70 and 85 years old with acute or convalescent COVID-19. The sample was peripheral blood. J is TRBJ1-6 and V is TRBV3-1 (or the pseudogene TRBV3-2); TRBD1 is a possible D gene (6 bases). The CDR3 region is CASSQAGHSSPLHF. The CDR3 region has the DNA TGTGCCAGCAGCCAAGCGGGACACTCTTCACCCCTCCACTTT.